This T cell receptor (beta chain) was documented in a study of blood T cell repertoires in COVID-19 (dated by TCRdb to 2019 to 2021). About the study as a whole: The collaborator samples originated in the United States, Italy and Spain and spanned the acute and convalescent phases of COVID-19. The prospective study material was composed of cDNA or gDNA derived from T cells, B-cell-depleted T cells, or PBMCs. Deeply sampled blood TCRbeta repertoires from subjects exposed to, actively infected with, or recovered from COVID-19 were included in the dataset. The repertoires were released in a freely available public database meant as a resource for research on the immune response to SARS-CoV-2. The samples were drawn from two sources: the first 160 participants of the ongoing ImmuneRACE study, and fewer than 1,500 subjects contributed by 6 global collaborators. The sample metadata nearly always contained a de-identified subject ID, COVID-19 status, age in years and sex. HLA class I and class II types, where available, came from metadata supplied by the sample provider rather than from assay-based typing.

TCRbeta CDR3 regions were amplified from genomic DNA using the immunoSEQ Assay, a bias-controlled multiplex PCR. From the authors' description of their analysis: The number of nucleated cells in each sample was estimated from the amplification of reference gene primers within the assay. To quantify the absolute abundance of each unique TCRbeta CDR3 rearrangement, sequence reads were collapsed and filtered. For each sample, productive Simpson clonality was calculated by taking the square root of Simpson's diversity index across productive rearrangements. TCRdb stores this immuneACCESS table with in-frame sequences only. Part of the clones is absent; in the studies checked, under half of the shortfall reflects unresolved V genes, and no reason is known for the rest. That table furnishes V, J and clone size, whereas the DNA furnished D and trimming. For this sample the table gives just over 150,000 clones, of which 82% were detected only once. The ten largest clones represent roughly 6.4% of the sample.

As to this clone: Its antigen remains unidentified. It has no much larger one-base neighbor in the sample; base qualities were not kept.

One collaborating source in Seattle enrolled patients while the patients were actively infected and followed the patients over time throughout the course of disease. Whole blood was collected in K2EDTA tubes by collaborating institutions according to the institutions' own protocols. For TCRbeta analysis, collaborator samples were shipped as frozen whole blood, as isolated PBMCs, or as DNA extracted from either sample type. CDR1 WNHNN and CDR2 SYGVQD were looked up in the germline V gene (reference sequence). The cysteine opens and the phenylalanine closes a CDR3 of 16 amino acids. Kept here is only the CDR3 DNA, which spans 48 bases and is read in frame from base 1. V trim: 4 bases; J trim: 2 bases; unmatched bases: 4. Points the paper makes about the study in general: The quantity of clinical and demographic metadata differed by source and by participant and was supplied without curation.

Sequenced material: peripheral blood. The sequence is built from TRBV10-1 and TRBJ2-5; 13 of the junction bases match TRBD2. The TCR originated in a middle-aged woman with COVID-19, enrolled during active disease. The CDR3 region: CASSGGTSGNQETQYF. The sequenced DNA is TGCGCCAGCAGTGGGGGGACTAGCGGGAATCAAGAGACCCAGTACTTC.